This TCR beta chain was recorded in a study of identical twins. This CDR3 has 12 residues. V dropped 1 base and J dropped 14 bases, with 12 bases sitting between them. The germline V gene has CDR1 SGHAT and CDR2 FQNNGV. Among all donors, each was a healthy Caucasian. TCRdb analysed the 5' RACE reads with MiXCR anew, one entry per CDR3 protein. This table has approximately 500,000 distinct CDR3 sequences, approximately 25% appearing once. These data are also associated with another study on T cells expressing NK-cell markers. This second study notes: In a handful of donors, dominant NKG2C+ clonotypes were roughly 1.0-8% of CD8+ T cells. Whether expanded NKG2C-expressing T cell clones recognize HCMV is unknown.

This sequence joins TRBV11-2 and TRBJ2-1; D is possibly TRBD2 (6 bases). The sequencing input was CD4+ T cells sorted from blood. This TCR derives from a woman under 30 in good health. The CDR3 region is CASSLVASAEFF. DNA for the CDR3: TGTGCCAGCAGCTTAGTCGCTAGCGCAGAGTTCTTC.